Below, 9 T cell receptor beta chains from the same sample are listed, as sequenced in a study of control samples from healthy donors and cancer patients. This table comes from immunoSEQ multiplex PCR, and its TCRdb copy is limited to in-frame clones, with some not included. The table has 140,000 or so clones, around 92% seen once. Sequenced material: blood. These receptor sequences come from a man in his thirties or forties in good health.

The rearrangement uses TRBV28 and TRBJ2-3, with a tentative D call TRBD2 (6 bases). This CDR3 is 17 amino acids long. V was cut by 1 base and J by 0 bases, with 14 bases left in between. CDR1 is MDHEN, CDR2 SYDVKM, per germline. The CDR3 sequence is CASSLSPGRGSTDTQYF. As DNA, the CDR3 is TGTGCCAGCAGTTTATCCCCGGGGCGGGGAAGCACAGATACGCAGTATTTT.

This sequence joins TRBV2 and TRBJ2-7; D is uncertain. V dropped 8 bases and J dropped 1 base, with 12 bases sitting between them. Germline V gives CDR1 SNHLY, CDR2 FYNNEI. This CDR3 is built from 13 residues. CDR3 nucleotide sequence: TGTGCCAGCGGTGTGACCAGATCCTACGAGCAGTACTTC. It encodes CASGVTRSYEQYF.

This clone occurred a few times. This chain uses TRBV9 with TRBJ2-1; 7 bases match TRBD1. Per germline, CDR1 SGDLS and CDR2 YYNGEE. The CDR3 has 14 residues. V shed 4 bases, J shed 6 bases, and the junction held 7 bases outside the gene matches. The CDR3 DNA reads TGTGCCAGCAGCCGGGACAGACGCTCCAATGAGCAGTTCTTC. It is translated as CASSRDRRSNEQFF.

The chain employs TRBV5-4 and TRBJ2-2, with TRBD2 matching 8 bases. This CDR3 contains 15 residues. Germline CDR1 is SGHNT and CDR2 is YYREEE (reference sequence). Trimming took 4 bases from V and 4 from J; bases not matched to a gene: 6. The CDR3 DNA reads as TGTGCCAGCAGCATACCGGGACTAGTCACCGGGGAGCTGTTTTTT. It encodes CASSIPGLVTGELFF.

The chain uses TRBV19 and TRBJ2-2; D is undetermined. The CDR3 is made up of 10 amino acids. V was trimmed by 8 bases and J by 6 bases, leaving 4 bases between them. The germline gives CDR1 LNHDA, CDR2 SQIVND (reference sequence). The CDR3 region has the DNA TGTGCCAGTTTCTCCGGGGAGCTGTTTTTT. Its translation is CASFSGELFF.

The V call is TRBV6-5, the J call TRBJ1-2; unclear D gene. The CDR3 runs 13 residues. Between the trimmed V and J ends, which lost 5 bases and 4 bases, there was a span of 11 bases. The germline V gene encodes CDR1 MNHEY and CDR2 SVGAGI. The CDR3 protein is CASSTTMSYGYTF. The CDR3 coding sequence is TGTGCCAGCAGTACGACCATGTCCTATGGCTACACCTTC.

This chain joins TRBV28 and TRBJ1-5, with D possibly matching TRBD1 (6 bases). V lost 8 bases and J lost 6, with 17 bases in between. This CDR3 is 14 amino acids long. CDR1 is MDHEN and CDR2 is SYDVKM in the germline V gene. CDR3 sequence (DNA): TGTGCCAGCGGGATACAGGGAGGGGGTCAGCCCCAGCATTTT. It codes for CASGIQGGGQPQHF.

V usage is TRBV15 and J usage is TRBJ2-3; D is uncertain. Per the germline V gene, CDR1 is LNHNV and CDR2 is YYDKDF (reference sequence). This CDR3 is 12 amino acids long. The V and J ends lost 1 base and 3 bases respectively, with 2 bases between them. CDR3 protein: CATSRGTDTQYF. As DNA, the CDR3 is TGTGCCACCAGCAGAGGGACAGATACGCAGTATTTT.

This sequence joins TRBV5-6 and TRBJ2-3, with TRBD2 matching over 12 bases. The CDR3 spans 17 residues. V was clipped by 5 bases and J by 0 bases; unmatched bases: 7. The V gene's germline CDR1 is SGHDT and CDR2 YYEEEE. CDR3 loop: CASSRLAGAHSTDTQYF. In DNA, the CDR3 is TGTGCCAGCAGTAGACTAGCGGGGGCCCACAGCACAGATACGCAGTATTTT.